Each of the 6 T cell receptor beta chains below was sequenced from the same sample in a study of blood T cell repertoires in COVID-19. Profiling relied on immunoSEQ multiplex PCR, and the TCRdb table lists in-frame clones only, not all of them. The profile covers around 30,000 clones, with about 88% appearing a single time and roughly 8% taken by the ten largest. The sample was peripheral blood. These receptors were taken from a man in his 70s with active or convalescent COVID-19.

The table lists this clone with a count of one. The chain recombines TRBV18 with TRBJ1-2; the match to TRBD1 covers 7 bases. The CDR3 contains 14 residues. CDR1 and CDR2 (germline): KGHSH, LQKENI. Trimming at V came to 6 bases and at J to 8 bases, leaving 12 bases not matched to a gene. The chain's CDR3 is CASSYRDSQRGYTF. CDR3 nucleotide sequence: TGTGCCAGCTCGTACCGGGACAGTCAAAGAGGCTACACCTTC.

J is TRBJ2-1 and V is TRBV7-9; 11 bases fit TRBD2. Germline CDR1 reads SEHNR; CDR2 reads FQNEAQ (reference sequence). Unmatched junction bases numbered 20, after V lost 5 bases and J lost 8 bases. The CDR3 spans 19 residues. CDR3 in amino acids: CASSTPGNRRLAGFDEQFF. The CDR3 DNA reads as TGTGCCAGCAGCACCCCGGGAAACCGAAGACTAGCGGGATTCGATGAGCAGTTCTTC.

A single count supports this clone. The gene calls are TRBV6-6 and TRBJ1-2; TRBD1 is a possible D gene (6 bases). The length of the CDR3 is 15 residues. V was cut by 0 bases and J by 4 bases, with 12 bases left in between. Per the germline V gene, CDR1 is MNHNY and CDR2 is SVGAGI (reference sequence). CDR3 sequence (DNA): TGTGCCAGCAGTTACTCGCCTGGACAGATCTATGGCTACACCTTC. Its translation: CASSYSPGQIYGYTF.

The chain combines TRBV12-3 or TRBV12-4 with TRBJ2-1; 7 bases match TRBD2. Trimming cost V 5 bases and J 12 bases; bases outside gene matches: 10. The CDR3 spans 13 residues. The CDR3 DNA sequence: TGTGCCAGCAGTCCTATAGCGGGTTTGTTGCAGTTCTTC. It encodes CASSPIAGLLQFF.

The genes are TRBV13 and TRBJ1-5; unclear D gene. The CDR3 has 12 amino acids. Germline CDR1 and CDR2: PRHDT and FYEKMQ (reference sequence). The V gene lost 5 bases and the J gene lost 7 bases, with 9 bases spanning the gap. CDR3 in DNA: TGTGCCAGCAGCATAAGAGGGCAGCCCCAGCATTTT. The encoded protein is CASSIRGQPQHF.

The chain is built from TRBV29-1 and TRBJ1-1, with 7 bases that match TRBD1. V was clipped by 3 bases and J by 1 base; unmatched bases: 8. The CDR3 consists of 15 residues. Looked up from germline, CDR1 is SQVTM and CDR2 is ANQGSEA. The CDR3 coding sequence is TGCAGCGTTGAGTCGGGGACAGCCAGGAACACTGAAGCTTTCTTT. Its translation is CSVESGTARNTEAFF.